This T cell receptor (beta chain) was identified in a study of blood T cell repertoires in COVID-19. The germline CDR1 and CDR2 sequences are SGHTA and FQGTGA. This CDR3 is 13 amino acids long. Trimming took 5 bases from V and 6 from J; bases not matched to a gene: 6. Profiled with immunoSEQ multiplex PCR; TCRdb holds only in-frame clones, not every one. The sample includes roughly 250,000 clones, around 85% seen only once; the top ten take more than 3.5%. Those enrolled, adults aged about 18 to 89 years, came from fewer than 25 US areas. The source of this sequence is a woman aged 25 to 39 who had recovered from COVID-19. Sequences were obtained from PBMCs or T cells enriched from blood (not recorded which). The chain employs TRBV7-3 and TRBJ1-2; 7 nucleotides align to TRBD1. The CDR3 reads CASSIQGFDGYTF. The CDR3 DNA reads as TGTGCCAGCAGCATACAGGGGTTCGATGGCTACACCTTC.